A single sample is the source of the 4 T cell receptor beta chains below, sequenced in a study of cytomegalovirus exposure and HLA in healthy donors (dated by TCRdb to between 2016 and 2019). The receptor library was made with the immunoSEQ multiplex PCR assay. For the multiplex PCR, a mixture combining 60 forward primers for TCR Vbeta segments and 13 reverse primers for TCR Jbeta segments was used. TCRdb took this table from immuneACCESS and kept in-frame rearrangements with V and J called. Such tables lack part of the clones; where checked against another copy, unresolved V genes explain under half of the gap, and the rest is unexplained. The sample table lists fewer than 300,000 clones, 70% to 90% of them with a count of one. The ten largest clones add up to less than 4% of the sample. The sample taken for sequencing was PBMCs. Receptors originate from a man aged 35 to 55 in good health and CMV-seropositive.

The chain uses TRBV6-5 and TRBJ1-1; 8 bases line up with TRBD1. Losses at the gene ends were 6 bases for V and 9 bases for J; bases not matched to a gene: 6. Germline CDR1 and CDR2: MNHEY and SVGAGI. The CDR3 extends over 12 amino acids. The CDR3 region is CASSDWTGKAFF. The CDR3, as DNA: TGTGCCAGCAGCGATTGGACAGGGAAAGCTTTCTTT.

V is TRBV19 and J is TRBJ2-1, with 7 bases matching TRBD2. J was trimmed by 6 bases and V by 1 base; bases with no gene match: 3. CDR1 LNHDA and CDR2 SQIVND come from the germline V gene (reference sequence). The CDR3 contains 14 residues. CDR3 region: CASSIAGGPNEQFF. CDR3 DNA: TGTGCCAGTAGTATAGCGGGAGGTCCCAATGAGCAGTTCTTC. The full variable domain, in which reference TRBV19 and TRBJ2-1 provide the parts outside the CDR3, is DGGITQSPKYLFRKEGQNVTLSCEQNLNHDAMYWYRQDPGQGLRLIYYSQIVNDFQKGDIAEGYSVSREKKESFPLTVTSAQKNPTAFYLCASSIAGGPNEQFFGPGTRLTVL.

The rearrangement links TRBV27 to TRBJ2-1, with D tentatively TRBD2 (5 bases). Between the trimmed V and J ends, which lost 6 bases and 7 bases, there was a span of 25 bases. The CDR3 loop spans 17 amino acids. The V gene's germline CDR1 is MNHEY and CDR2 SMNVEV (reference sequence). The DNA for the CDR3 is TGTGCCAGCAGCCGGGATTTTCTTGCGCTAGCTACGAATGAGCAGTTCTTC. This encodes CASSRDFLALATNEQFF.

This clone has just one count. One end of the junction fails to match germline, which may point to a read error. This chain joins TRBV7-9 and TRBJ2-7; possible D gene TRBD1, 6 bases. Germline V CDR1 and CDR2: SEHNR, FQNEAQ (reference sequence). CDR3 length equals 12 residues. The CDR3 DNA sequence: TGTTCCAGCAGCTTAACAGGGTGGGAGCAGTACTTC. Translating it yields CSSSLTGWEQYF.